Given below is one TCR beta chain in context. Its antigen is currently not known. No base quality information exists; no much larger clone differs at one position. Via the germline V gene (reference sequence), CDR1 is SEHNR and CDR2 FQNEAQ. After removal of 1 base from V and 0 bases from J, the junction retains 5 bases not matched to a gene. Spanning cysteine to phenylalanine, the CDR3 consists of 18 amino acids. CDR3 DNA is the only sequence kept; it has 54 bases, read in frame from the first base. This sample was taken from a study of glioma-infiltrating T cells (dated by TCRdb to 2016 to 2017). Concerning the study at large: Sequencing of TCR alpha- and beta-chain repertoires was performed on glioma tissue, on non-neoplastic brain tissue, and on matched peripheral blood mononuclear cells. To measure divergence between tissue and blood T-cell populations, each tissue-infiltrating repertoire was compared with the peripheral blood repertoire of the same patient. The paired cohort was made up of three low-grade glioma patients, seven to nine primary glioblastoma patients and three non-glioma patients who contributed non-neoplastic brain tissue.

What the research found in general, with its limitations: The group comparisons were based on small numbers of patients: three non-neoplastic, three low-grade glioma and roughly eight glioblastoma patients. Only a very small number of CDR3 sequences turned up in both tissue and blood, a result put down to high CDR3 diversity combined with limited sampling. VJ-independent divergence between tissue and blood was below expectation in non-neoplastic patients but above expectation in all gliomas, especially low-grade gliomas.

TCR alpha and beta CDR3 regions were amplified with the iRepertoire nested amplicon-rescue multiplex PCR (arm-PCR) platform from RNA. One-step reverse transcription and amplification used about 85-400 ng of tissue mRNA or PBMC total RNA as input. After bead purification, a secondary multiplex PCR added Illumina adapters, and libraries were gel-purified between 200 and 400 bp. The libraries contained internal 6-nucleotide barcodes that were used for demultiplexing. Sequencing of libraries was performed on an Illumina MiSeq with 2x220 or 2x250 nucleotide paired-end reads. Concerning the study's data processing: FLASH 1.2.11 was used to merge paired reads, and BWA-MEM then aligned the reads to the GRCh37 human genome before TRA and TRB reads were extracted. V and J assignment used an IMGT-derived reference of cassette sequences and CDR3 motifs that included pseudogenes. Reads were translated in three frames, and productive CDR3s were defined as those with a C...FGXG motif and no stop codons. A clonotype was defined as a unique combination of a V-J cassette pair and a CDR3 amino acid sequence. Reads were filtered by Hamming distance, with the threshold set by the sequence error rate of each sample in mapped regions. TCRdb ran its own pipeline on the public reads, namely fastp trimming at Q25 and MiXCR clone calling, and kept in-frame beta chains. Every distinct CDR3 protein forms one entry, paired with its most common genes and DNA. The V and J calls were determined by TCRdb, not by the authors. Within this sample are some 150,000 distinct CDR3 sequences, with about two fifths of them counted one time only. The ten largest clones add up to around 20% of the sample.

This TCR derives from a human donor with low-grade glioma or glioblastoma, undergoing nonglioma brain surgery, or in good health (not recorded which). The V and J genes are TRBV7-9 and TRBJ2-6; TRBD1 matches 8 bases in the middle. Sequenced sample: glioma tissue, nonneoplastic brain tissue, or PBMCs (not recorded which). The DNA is TGTGCCAGCAGCTTAGGGGCAGGGGGCGACTCTGGGGCCAACGTCCTGACTTTC. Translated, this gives CASSLGAGGDSGANVLTF. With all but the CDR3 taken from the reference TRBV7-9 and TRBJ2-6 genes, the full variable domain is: DTGVSQNPRHKITKRGQNVTFRCDPISEHNRLYWYRQTLGQGPEFLTYFQNEAQLEKSRLLSDRFSAERPKGSFSTLEIQRTEQGDSAMYLCASSLGAGGDSGANVLTFGAGSRLTVL.